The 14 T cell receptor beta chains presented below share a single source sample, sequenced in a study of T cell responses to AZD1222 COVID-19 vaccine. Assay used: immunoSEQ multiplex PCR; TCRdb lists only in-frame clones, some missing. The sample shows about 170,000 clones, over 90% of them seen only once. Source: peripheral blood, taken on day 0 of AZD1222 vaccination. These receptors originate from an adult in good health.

The CDR3 DNA reads as TGTGCCAGCATAGGGGAACAGTCTAACTATGGCTACACCTTC. Its protein is CASIGEQSNYGYTF. The chain combines TRBV2 with TRBJ1-2; TRBD1 is a possible D gene (5 bases). Trimming removed 7 bases from V and 0 bases from J, with 12 bases in between. Germline loops: CDR1 SNHLY, CDR2 FYNNEI. CDR3 length: 14 residues.

The DNA of the CDR3 is TGCGCCAGCAGGGGACAGGGGATGAATTCACCCCTCCACTTT. It encodes CASRGQGMNSPLHF. The V and J genes are TRBV10-1 and TRBJ1-6; 10 bases map to TRBD1. This CDR3 spans 14 amino acids. Germline values: CDR1 WNHNN, CDR2 SYGVQD (reference sequence). V trimming: 6 bases; J trimming: 7 bases; junction bases outside the gene matches: 3.

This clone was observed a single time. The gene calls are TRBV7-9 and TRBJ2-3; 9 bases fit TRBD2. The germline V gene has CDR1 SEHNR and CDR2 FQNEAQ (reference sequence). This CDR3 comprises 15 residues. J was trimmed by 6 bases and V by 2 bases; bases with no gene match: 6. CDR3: CASSLTRGGQDTQYF. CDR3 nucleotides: TGTGCCAGCAGCTTAACGCGGGGGGGCCAGGATACGCAGTATTTT.

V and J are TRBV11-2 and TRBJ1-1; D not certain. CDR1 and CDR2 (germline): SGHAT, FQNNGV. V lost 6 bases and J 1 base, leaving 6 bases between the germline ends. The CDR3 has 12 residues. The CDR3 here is CASRSWNTEAFF. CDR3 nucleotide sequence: TGTGCCAGCAGGTCCTGGAACACTGAAGCTTTCTTT.

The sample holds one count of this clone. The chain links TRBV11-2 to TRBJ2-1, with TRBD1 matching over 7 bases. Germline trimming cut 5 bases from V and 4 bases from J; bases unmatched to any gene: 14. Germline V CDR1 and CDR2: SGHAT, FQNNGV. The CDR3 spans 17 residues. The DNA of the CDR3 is TGTGCCAGCAGCCCCGGGACAGTCGCCCGTGAATACAATGAGCAGTTCTTC. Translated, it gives CASSPGTVAREYNEQFF.

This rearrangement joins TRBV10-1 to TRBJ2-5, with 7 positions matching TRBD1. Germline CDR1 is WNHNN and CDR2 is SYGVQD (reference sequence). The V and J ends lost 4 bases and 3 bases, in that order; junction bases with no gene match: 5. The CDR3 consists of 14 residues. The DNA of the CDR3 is TGCGCCAGCAGTGTAGGGACAGAAAAAGAGACCCAGTACTTC. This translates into CASSVGTEKETQYF.

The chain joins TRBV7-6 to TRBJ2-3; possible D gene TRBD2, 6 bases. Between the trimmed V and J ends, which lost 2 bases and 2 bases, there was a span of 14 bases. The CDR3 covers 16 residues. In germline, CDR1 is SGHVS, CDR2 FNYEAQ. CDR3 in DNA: TGTGCCAGCAGCTTAACTAGCACCCCATTCACAGATACGCAGTATTTT. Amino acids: CASSLTSTPFTDTQYF. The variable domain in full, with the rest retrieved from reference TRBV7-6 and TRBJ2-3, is GAGVSQSPRYKVTKRGQDVALRCDPISGHVSLYWYRQALGQGPEFLTYFNYEAQQDKSGLPNDRFSAERPEGSISTLTIQRTEQRDSAMYRCASSLTSTPFTDTQYFGPGTRLTVL.

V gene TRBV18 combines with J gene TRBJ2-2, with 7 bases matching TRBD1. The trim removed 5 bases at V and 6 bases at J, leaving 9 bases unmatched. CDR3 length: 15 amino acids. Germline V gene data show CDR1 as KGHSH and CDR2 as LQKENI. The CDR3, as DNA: TGTGCCAGCTCATCGGGACAGCTAGAAGCCGGGGAGCTGTTTTTT. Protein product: CASSSGQLEAGELFF. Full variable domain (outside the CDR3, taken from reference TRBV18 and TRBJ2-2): NAGVMQNPRHLVRRRGQEARLRCSPMKGHSHVYWYRQLPEEGLKFMVYLQKENIIDESGMPKERFSAEFPKEGPSILRIQQVVRGDSAAYFCASSSGQLEAGELFFGEGSRLTVL.

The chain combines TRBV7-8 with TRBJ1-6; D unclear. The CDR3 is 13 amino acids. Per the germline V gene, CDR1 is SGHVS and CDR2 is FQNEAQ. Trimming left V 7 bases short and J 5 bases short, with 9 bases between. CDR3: CASKDGHNSPLHF. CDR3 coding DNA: TGTGCCAGCAAGGACGGGCATAATTCACCCCTCCACTTT.

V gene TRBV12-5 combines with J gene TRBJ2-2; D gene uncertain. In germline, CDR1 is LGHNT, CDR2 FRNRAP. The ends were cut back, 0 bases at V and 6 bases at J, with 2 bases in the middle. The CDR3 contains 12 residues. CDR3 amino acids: CASGLVSGELFF. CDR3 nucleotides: TGTGCTAGTGGTTTGGTATCCGGGGAGCTGTTTTTT.

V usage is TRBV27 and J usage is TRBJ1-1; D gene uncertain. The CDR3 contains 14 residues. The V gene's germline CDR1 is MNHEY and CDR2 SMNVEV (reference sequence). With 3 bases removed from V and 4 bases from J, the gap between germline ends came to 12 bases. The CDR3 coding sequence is TGTGCCAGCAGTTTTGCGGTAGAGGGCACTGAAGCTTTCTTT. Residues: CASSFAVEGTEAFF.

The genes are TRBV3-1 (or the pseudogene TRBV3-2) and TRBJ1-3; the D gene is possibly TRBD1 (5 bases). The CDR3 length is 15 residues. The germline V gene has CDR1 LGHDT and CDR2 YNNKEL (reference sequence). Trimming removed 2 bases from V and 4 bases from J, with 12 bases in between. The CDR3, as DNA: TGTGCCAGCAGCCAATATCAGGGTACGGGAAACACCATATATTTT. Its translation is CASSQYQGTGNTIYF.

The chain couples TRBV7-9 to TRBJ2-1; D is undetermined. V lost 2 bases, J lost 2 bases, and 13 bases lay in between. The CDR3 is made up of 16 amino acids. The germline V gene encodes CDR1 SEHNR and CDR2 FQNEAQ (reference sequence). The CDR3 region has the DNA TGTGCCAGCAGCTTATTCGGTGGAGAGACCTACAATGAGCAGTTCTTC. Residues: CASSLFGGETYNEQFF.

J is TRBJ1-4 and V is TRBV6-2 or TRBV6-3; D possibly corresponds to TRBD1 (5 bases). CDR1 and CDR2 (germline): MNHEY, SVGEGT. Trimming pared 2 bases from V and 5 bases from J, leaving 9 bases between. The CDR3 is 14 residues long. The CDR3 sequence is CASSYGGGNEKLFF. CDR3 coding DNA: TGTGCCAGCAGTTACGGGGGAGGAAATGAAAAACTGTTTTTT.